The 28 T cell receptor beta chains reported below all come from one sample, sequenced in a study of T cells in Graves' hyperthyroidism and ophthalmopathy (dated by TCRdb to the late 2010s). Library construction relied on multiplex PCR. TCRdb records Illumina HiSeq 2000 as the sequencer. TCR beta CDR3 regions were amplified from RNA transcripts. A first-round RT-PCR of the TCR CDR3 used the HTBI primer set with the Qiagen OneStep RT-PCR kit. TCRdb cleaned the public reads at Q25 with fastp, built clones with MiXCR and kept in-frame beta chains. Identical CDR3 proteins give one entry, which carries the most common genes and DNA. For this sample the table gives about 600,000 distinct CDR3 sequences, of which 12% to 15% were detected only once. The ten top clones hold roughly 7.7% of the sample. The specimen sequenced was blood. These receptors were obtained from a woman aged 18-35 years with Graves' ophthalmopathy.

This clonotype occurred many times. This chain connects TRBV12-3 or TRBV12-4 to TRBJ2-7; D gene unclear. Trimming removed 8 bases at V and 6 bases at J, with 11 bases between. CDR3 length: 11 amino acids. The CDR3 spells CASSTRTEQYF. Here the CDR3 DNA reads TGTGCCAGCTCCACGCGTACCGAGCAGTACTTC.

This clonotype has ten or more counts. This chain connects TRBV20-1 to TRBJ2-5, with D maybe TRBD2 (6 bases). Germline-derived CDR1 and CDR2 are DFQATT and SNEGSKA (reference sequence). Trimming left V 2 bases short and J 3 bases short, with 16 bases between. The CDR3 spans 15 residues. CDR3 region: CSARRVGSAEETQYF. CDR3 DNA sequence: TGCAGTGCTAGACGGGTCGGGAGTGCGGAAGAGACCCAGTACTTC.

The table lists this clonotype with a few counts. DNA of the CDR3: TGTGCCAGCAGCTACGACAACGCCGAGGTCGAGCGAGAGACCCAGTACTTC. Translated, it gives CASSYDNAEVERETQYF. J is TRBJ2-5 and V is TRBV11-3; D is ambiguous. CDR3 length: 17 residues. The germline V gene has CDR1 SGHNT and CDR2 YENEEA. Trimming took 4 bases from V and 4 from J, leaving 22 bases between them.

J is TRBJ2-1 and V is TRBV6-2 or TRBV6-3; D not resolved. The CDR3 has 16 residues. V was trimmed by 0 bases and J by 4 bases, leaving 13 bases between them. Germline-derived CDR1 and CDR2 are MNHEY and SVGEGT. CDR3 amino acids: CASSYSKARRYNEQFF. The DNA for the CDR3 is TGTGCCAGCAGTTACTCGAAAGCTCGCCGGTACAATGAGCAGTTCTTC.

Many counts were recorded for this clonotype. J is TRBJ1-5 and V is TRBV11-2; 10 positions match TRBD1. The germline V gene has CDR1 SGHAT and CDR2 FQNNGV. This CDR3 region has 18 residues. After removal of 0 bases from V and 5 bases from J, the junction contained 10 bases not matched to a gene. In DNA, the CDR3 is TGTGCCAGCAGCTTAGATCACCTGGGACAGGGGTCAGATCAGCCCCAGCATTTT. Its protein product is CASSLDHLGQGSDQPQHF.

Many counts were recorded for this clonotype. The chain is built from TRBV28 and TRBJ2-5; D assignment may be TRBD1 or TRBD2 (6 bases each). The CDR3 contains 15 residues. The V and J ends lost 7 bases and 5 bases respectively, with 20 bases between them. Germline CDR1 and CDR2: MDHEN and SYDVKM. The CDR3: CASTRGGIISETQYF. The CDR3 DNA sequence: TGTGCCAGCACAAGAGGGGGGATAATTAGTGAGACCCAGTACTTC.

V and J are TRBV11-2 and TRBJ2-7; 14 positions agree with TRBD2. Germline loops: CDR1 SGHAT, CDR2 FQNNGV. With V trimmed by 3 bases and J by 2 bases, 9 bases remained unmatched. CDR3 length: 18 residues. The CDR3 bases are TGTGCCAGCAGCTTGACCGGGACTAGCGGGAGCCCCCCCTACGAGCAGTACTTC. This sequence encodes CASSLTGTSGSPPYEQYF.

This clonotype turned up a few times. CDR3 protein: CASSEVGTDDYGYTF. The CDR3, as DNA: TGTGCCAGCAGCGAGGTCGGGACAGACGACTATGGCTACACCTTC. The chain has TRBV9 and TRBJ1-2; 7 nucleotides line up with TRBD1. Trimming took 3 bases from V and 3 from J; bases not matched to a gene: 8. Germline assignment: CDR1 SGDLS and CDR2 YYNGEE. The CDR3 covers 15 residues.

CDR3 bases: TGTGCCAGCAGCGCCTGTCCTGGGGCCAACGTCCTGACTTTC. It yields the protein CASSACPGANVLTF. This chain uses TRBV7-2 with TRBJ2-6; D remains ambiguous. Germline lookup yields CDR1 SGHTA and CDR2 FQGNSA. The V end lost 5 bases, the J end lost 2 bases, and 7 bases lay between the germline ends. The CDR3 runs to 14 residues.

In its sample, this clonotype was seen many times. The chain carries TRBV11-2 and TRBJ2-1; 9 bases agree with TRBD2. There are 18 residues in the CDR3. After removal of 2 bases from V and 6 bases from J, the junction contained 14 bases not matched to a gene. Germline V gene data show CDR1 as SGHAT and CDR2 as FQNNGV. The CDR3 here is CASSLKLLRREGRNEQFF. CDR3 nucleotide sequence: TGTGCCAGCAGCTTAAAATTACTCCGGCGGGAGGGCCGCAATGAGCAGTTCTTC.

CDR3 nucleotide sequence: TGTGCCAGCAGCCCTCGGGACAGATACAATGAGCAGTTCTTC. This sequence encodes CASSPRDRYNEQFF. The V and J genes are TRBV7-3 and TRBJ2-1; 7 bases are shared with TRBD1. The V and J ends lost 5 bases and 4 bases, in that order; junction bases with no gene match: 5. CDR1 is SGHTA and CDR2 is FQGTGA in the germline V gene. The CDR3 totals 14 residues.

As concerns this clonotype: With a much larger clone just one base away, this may be a read error. The chain employs TRBV28 and TRBJ2-7; D ambiguous. There are 14 residues in the CDR3. Germline CDR1 is MDHEN and CDR2 is SYDVKM. As DNA, the CDR3 is TGTGCCAGCAGTTTCTCCGGGTCCCTCTACGGGCAGTACTTC. Translating it yields CASSFSGSLYGQYF.

This clonotype was counted between two and nine times. This rearrangement joins TRBV29-1 to TRBJ2-7; 7 positions agree with TRBD1. J gave up 0 bases and V 2 bases, and 7 bases lay outside the gene matches. CDR1 is SQVTM and CDR2 is ANQGSEA in the germline V gene. CDR3 size: 15 residues. The CDR3 protein is CSVESGTAHSYEQYF. The CDR3 region has the DNA TGCAGCGTTGAATCGGGGACAGCTCACTCCTACGAGCAGTACTTC.

This clonotype turned up a few times. The chain couples TRBV7-9 to TRBJ2-3; 8 nucleotides align to TRBD1. CDR1 is SEHNR, CDR2 FQNEAQ, per germline (reference sequence). After removal of 6 bases from V and 4 bases from J, the junction contained 9 bases not matched to a gene. This CDR3 contains 15 residues. This CDR3 is CASRGGTGGSDTQYF. The CDR3 DNA reads as TGTGCCAGCAGAGGTGGGACAGGAGGATCAGATACGCAGTATTTT.

This clonotype was recorded at least ten times. This chain links TRBV30 with TRBJ1-2; a possible D gene is TRBD1 (6 bases). In germline, CDR1 is GTSNPN, CDR2 SVGIG (reference sequence). The V end lost 8 bases, the J end lost 6 bases, and 19 bases lay between the germline ends. The CDR3 has 13 residues. The CDR3 loop reads CARNRVERNGYTF. CDR3 nucleotides: TGTGCCAGGAACAGGGTAGAGCGTAATGGCTACACCTTC.

This clonotype was seen repeatedly, ten times or more. The rearrangement joins TRBV25-1 to TRBJ2-2; 10 positions agree with TRBD2. Germline V lookup: CDR1 MGHDK, CDR2 SYGVNS. The CDR3 loop spans 18 amino acids. The V segment lost 6 bases and the J segment 4 bases; nucleotides outside the gene matches: 14. CDR3 in amino acids: CASSTSGRASRGTGELFF. The CDR3 DNA is TGTGCCAGCAGCACAAGCGGGAGGGCCTCGAGAGGCACCGGGGAGCTGTTTTTT.

This clonotype has a count of ten or more. The chain recombines TRBV20-1 with TRBJ2-7; D may match TRBD1 or TRBD2 (5 bases each). CDR1 and CDR2 (germline): DFQATT, SNEGSKA (reference sequence). The CDR3 contains 13 residues. V was clipped by 1 base and J by 3 bases, with 10 bases between them. CDR3 DNA sequence: TGCAGTGCTAGAGGGGGGTCAGACTACGAGCAGTACTTC. The encoded protein is CSARGGSDYEQYF.

This clonotype was detected many times. This chain joins TRBV11-2 and TRBJ2-7; D perhaps matches TRBD2 (6 bases). The CDR3 is 15 residues long. V was cut by 1 base and J by 5 bases, with 15 bases left in between. In germline, CDR1 is SGHAT, CDR2 FQNNGV. The CDR3 here is CASSLGTGVFNEQYF. For the CDR3, the DNA is TGTGCCAGCAGCTTAGGGACGGGAGTGTTCAACGAGCAGTACTTC.

The chain joins TRBV5-6 to TRBJ2-7, with D hard to call. Trimming removed 4 bases at V and 5 bases at J, with 7 bases between. CDR3 length: 11 residues. Germline CDR1 is SGHDT and CDR2 is YYEEEE. The CDR3 nucleotides read TGTGCCAGCAGCCATGGAAACGAGCAGTACTTC. Its translation: CASSHGNEQYF.

This clonotype was detected ten times or more. The chain recombines TRBV20-1 with TRBJ2-3; tentatively, D is TRBD2 (6 bases). The CDR3 runs to 14 residues. CDR1 is DFQATT, CDR2 SNEGSKA, per germline (reference sequence). Trimming left V 6 bases short and J 3 bases short, with 16 bases between. CDR3 sequence: CSAPPGLLTDTQYF. The CDR3 DNA is TGCAGTGCCCCACCGGGACTTCTAACAGATACGCAGTATTTT.

This clonotype was detected many times. V is TRBV7-9 and J is TRBJ1-2; 9 nucleotides align to TRBD1. This CDR3 region has 13 residues. Germline assignment: CDR1 SEHNR and CDR2 FQNEAQ (reference sequence). V dropped 5 bases and J dropped 6; count of bases not matched to a gene: 4. CDR3 sequence: CASSEGQGDGYTF. In nucleotides, the CDR3 is TGTGCCAGCAGCGAGGGACAGGGAGATGGCTACACCTTC.

A few counts support this clonotype. This chain joins TRBV5-4 and TRBJ1-1, with 8 bases that match TRBD1. The V segment lost 0 bases and the J segment 1 base; nucleotides outside the gene matches: 5. Germline CDR1 is SGHNT and CDR2 is YYREEE (reference sequence). The CDR3 runs to 16 residues. CDR3 sequence (DNA): TGTGCCAGCAGCTTGGGGCAGGGGGCAGAGAACACTGAAGCTTTCTTT. Translated: CASSLGQGAENTEAFF.

V usage is TRBV6-5 and J usage is TRBJ2-7, with a tentative D call TRBD1 (5 bases). This CDR3 has 15 amino acids. With 4 bases removed from V and 1 base from J, the gap between germline ends came to 14 bases. CDR1 is MNHEY and CDR2 is SVGAGI in the germline V gene. CDR3: CASSSDQGLSYEQYF. DNA of the CDR3: TGTGCCAGCAGTTCAGACCAGGGTTTGTCCTACGAGCAGTACTTC.

The gene calls are TRBV12-3 or TRBV12-4 and TRBJ2-1; 7 bases are a match to TRBD2. Germline trimming cut 4 bases from V and 6 bases from J; bases unmatched to any gene: 9. The CDR3 runs to 15 residues. CDR3 nucleotides: TGTGCCAGCAGTTACGGGAGGCGGTGGGGCAATGAGCAGTTCTTC. This encodes CASSYGRRWGNEQFF.

This clonotype was counted many times. The gene calls are TRBV7-9 and TRBJ2-2; D call uncertain. This CDR3 has 15 amino acids. With 2 bases removed from V and 4 bases from J, the gap between germline ends came to 11 bases. In germline, CDR1 is SEHNR, CDR2 FQNEAQ (reference sequence). The CDR3 bases are TGTGCCAGCAGCTTAAACCGCGCAGGCACCGGGGAGCTGTTTTTT. Translation: CASSLNRAGTGELFF. Based on the CDR3 plus reference TRBV7-9 and TRBJ2-2, the full variable domain is DTGVSQNPRHKITKRGQNVTFRCDPISEHNRLYWYRQTLGQGPEFLTYFQNEAQLEKSRLLSDRFSAERPKGSFSTLEIQRTEQGDSAMYLCASSLNRAGTGELFFGEGSRLTVL.

The gene calls are TRBV6-4 and TRBJ2-3; the D is unclear. The V gene lost 5 bases and the J gene lost 4 bases, with 16 bases spanning the gap. Germline assignment: CDR1 MRHNA and CDR2 SNTAGT. This CDR3 comprises 15 residues. The CDR3 here is CASSNVLGGADTQYF. The DNA for the CDR3 is TGTGCCAGCAGTAACGTGCTAGGTGGGGCAGATACGCAGTATTTT.

This clonotype was observed at least ten times. The chain links TRBV15 to TRBJ1-5, with a possible D match to TRBD1 (6 bases). Germline CDR1 is LNHNV and CDR2 is YYDKDF (reference sequence). The CDR3 is made up of 15 amino acids. V lost 1 base and J 7 bases, leaving 14 bases between the germline ends. The CDR3 bases are TGTGCCACCAGCAGAGGCGGACAGATAAGACAGCCCCAGCATTTT. Translated, it gives CATSRGGQIRQPQHF.

This clonotype was recorded at least ten times. The chain joins TRBV9 to TRBJ2-5; D might be TRBD1 (5 bases). Germline V gene data show CDR1 as SGDLS and CDR2 as YYNGEE. With 0 bases removed from V and 0 bases from J, the gap between germline ends came to 9 bases. The CDR3 has 15 residues. CDR3 in amino acids: CASSVDPTDQETQYF. The CDR3 DNA reads TGTGCCAGCAGCGTAGACCCGACAGACCAAGAGACCCAGTACTTC.